Presented here are 13 T cell receptor beta chains from one specimen sequenced in a study of blood T cell repertoires in COVID-19. Some clones are missing from TCRdb's copy, which holds only in-frame ones; the method was immunoSEQ multiplex PCR. The table lists 200,000 or so clones, 80% to 85% of them singletons. The specimen sequenced was peripheral blood. These receptors were obtained from a woman over 75 with COVID-19, enrolled during active disease.

This chain uses TRBV6-1 with TRBJ1-2; 8 bases align to TRBD1. Germline V CDR1 and CDR2: MNHNS, SASEGT. CDR3 length: 16 residues. V lost 2 bases, J lost 0 bases, and 5 bases stayed unmatched. The CDR3 bases are TGTGCCAGCAGTGAATACCGGACAGGGACTAACTATGGCTACACCTTC. Protein: CASSEYRTGTNYGYTF.

The V call is TRBV6-5, the J call TRBJ1-5, with D possibly matching TRBD1 (5 bases). The length of the CDR3 is 14 residues. V shed 0 bases and J shed 8 bases, with 11 bases lying between them. Germline values: CDR1 MNHEY, CDR2 SVGAGI. CDR3 coding DNA: TGTGCCAGCAGTTACTCGTATGGAGGGGAGCCCCAGCATTTT. Translated: CASSYSYGGEPQHF.

This sequence joins TRBV7-8 and TRBJ2-1; the D gene is possibly TRBD1 (6 bases). V was cut by 2 bases and J by 4 bases, with 15 bases left in between. The CDR3 totals 16 residues. The germline V gene encodes CDR1 SGHVS and CDR2 FQNEAQ. The DNA of the CDR3 is TGTGCCAGCAGCTTACAGGGGAAAGGGACATACAATGAGCAGTTCTTC. Amino acid sequence: CASSLQGKGTYNEQFF.

This chain uses TRBV24-1 with TRBJ2-3; tentatively, D is TRBD2 (5 bases). The germline V and J ends were trimmed by 2 bases and 9 bases, with 17 bases remaining between them. The CDR3 is made up of 15 amino acids. Germline lookup yields CDR1 KGHDR and CDR2 SFDVKD. CDR3 protein: CATSDSGPAGETQYF. CDR3 DNA: TGTGCCACCAGTGATTCCGGGCCTGCGGGTGAAACGCAGTATTTT.

The rearrangement joins TRBV5-1 to TRBJ1-5; possible D gene TRBD1, 6 bases. CDR3 length: 15 residues. Germline V gene lookup returns CDR1 SGHRS and CDR2 YFSETQ. Trimming took off 0 bases at V and 0 bases at J, with 7 bases between the two ends. The CDR3 reads CASSLGTVSNQPQHF. For the CDR3, the DNA is TGCGCCAGCAGCTTGGGGACAGTTAGCAATCAGCCCCAGCATTTT.

The chain recombines TRBV28 with TRBJ1-2; the match to TRBD1 covers 7 bases. V was pared by 3 bases and J by 8 bases, with 6 bases of the junction left unmatched. The CDR3 loop spans 13 amino acids. Germline V gene sequence: CDR1 MDHEN, CDR2 SYDVKM. DNA for the CDR3: TGTGCCAGCAGTTTTACAGGGGCTGGAGGCTACACCTTC. This translates into CASSFTGAGGYTF.

This sequence joins TRBV12-3 or TRBV12-4 and TRBJ2-3; no definite D call. The V end lost 5 bases, the J end lost 8 bases, and 8 bases lay between the germline ends. The CDR3 totals 11 residues. The DNA for the CDR3 is TGTGCCAGCAGTCAGGTAGTTACGCAGTATTTT. Encoded protein: CASSQVVTQYF.

The chain combines TRBV19 with TRBJ1-2; D ambiguous. The V end lost 3 bases, the J end lost 8 bases, and 7 bases lay between the germline ends. The CDR3 is 11 amino acids. Germline V gene data show CDR1 as LNHDA and CDR2 as SQIVND (reference sequence). CDR3 DNA sequence: TGTGCCAGTAGTATGAGAGGAGGCTACACCTTC. This translates into CASSMRGGYTF. Combining the CDR3 with reference TRBV19 and TRBJ1-2 gives the whole variable domain DGGITQSPKYLFRKEGQNVTLSCEQNLNHDAMYWYRQDPGQGLRLIYYSQIVNDFQKGDIAEGYSVSREKKESFPLTVTSAQKNPTAFYLCASSMRGGYTFGSGTRLTVV.

This clone was detected a few times. The chain links TRBV2 to TRBJ2-4, with 7 bases lining up with TRBD1. CDR1 is SNHLY, CDR2 FYNNEI, per germline. J lost 0 bases, V lost 6 bases, and 5 bases had no gene match. CDR3 length: 15 residues. This CDR3 is CASRTGQLAKNIQYF. Here the CDR3 DNA reads TGTGCCAGCAGGACGGGACAGCTAGCCAAAAACATTCAGTACTTC. Drawing the rest from reference TRBV2 and TRBJ2-4, the complete variable domain is EPEVTQTPSHQVTQMGQEVILRCVPISNHLYFYWYRQILGQKVEFLVSFYNNEISEKSEIFDDQFSVERPDGSNFTLKIRSTKLEDSAMYFCASRTGQLAKNIQYFGAGTRLSVL.

This CDR3 is CALPAGGGTEAFF. DNA of the CDR3: TGTGCCCTACCGGCGGGTGGTGGCACTGAAGCTTTCTTT. The chain uses TRBV21-1 and TRBJ1-1. TRBV21-1 is recorded as a pseudogene. The CDR3 totals 13 residues.

The rearrangement uses TRBV7-2 and TRBJ1-5, with 7 bases fitting TRBD1. CDR1 SGHTA and CDR2 FQGNSA come from the germline V gene. This CDR3 has 12 amino acids. Losses at the gene ends were 5 bases for V and 8 bases for J; bases not matched to a gene: 3. Here the CDR3 DNA reads TGTGCCAGCAGCCCAGACAGGGAGCCCCAGCATTTT. As protein: CASSPDREPQHF.

The rearrangement links TRBV18 to TRBJ1-6; D might be TRBD1 (5 bases). Trimming shortened V by 4 bases and J by 6 bases, and 7 bases separated the two germline ends. CDR3 length: 13 residues. Looked up from germline, CDR1 is KGHSH and CDR2 is LQKENI. This chain's CDR3 is CASSQQVNSPLHF. The CDR3 coding sequence is TGTGCCAGCTCACAACAGGTTAATTCACCCCTCCACTTT.

In this sample, this clone turned up once. The J gene is TRBJ2-5, the V gene TRBV4-2; perhaps TRBD2 as D (6 bases). This CDR3 spans 14 amino acids. Germline loops: CDR1 LGHNA, CDR2 YNFKEQ. V shed 1 base and J shed 2 bases, with 8 bases lying between them. The CDR3 coding sequence is TGTGCCAGCAGCCAAGTAGCGGCGCAAGAGACCCAGTACTTC. As protein: CASSQVAAQETQYF.